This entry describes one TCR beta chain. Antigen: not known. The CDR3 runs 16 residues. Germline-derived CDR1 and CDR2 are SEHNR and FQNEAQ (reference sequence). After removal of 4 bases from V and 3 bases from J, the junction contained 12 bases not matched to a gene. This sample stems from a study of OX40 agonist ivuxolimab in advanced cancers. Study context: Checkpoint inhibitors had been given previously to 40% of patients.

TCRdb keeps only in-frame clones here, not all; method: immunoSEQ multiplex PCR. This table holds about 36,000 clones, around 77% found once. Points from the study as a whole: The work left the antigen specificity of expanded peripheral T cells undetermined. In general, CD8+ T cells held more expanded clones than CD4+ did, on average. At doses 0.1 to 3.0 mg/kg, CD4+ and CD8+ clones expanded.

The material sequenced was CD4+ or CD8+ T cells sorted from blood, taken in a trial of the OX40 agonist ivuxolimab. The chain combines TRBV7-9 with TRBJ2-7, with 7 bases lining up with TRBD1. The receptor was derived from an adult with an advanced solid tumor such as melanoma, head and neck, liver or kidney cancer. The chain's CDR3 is CASSSLVRTGVYEQYF. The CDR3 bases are TGTGCCAGCAGCTCATTAGTCCGGACAGGAGTCTACGAGCAGTACTTC.